The T cell receptor beta chain under discussion was sequenced for a study of T cell changes during pregnancy in multiple sclerosis. The sample holds a few counts of this clone. CDR1 SGHTA and CDR2 FQGTGA come from the germline V gene. Trimming shortened V by 2 bases and J by 5 bases, and 9 bases separated the two germline ends. This CDR3 has 13 residues. Generated by immunoSEQ multiplex PCR, the TCRdb table keeps only in-frame clones and is missing some. Of under 70,000 clones in the sample, about 89% were seen once. The sequence was obtained from a female donor in good health, enrolled as a control in a pregnancy study. Material: CD4+ T cells from peripheral blood mononuclear cells, obtained after pregnancy. The chain combines TRBV7-3 with TRBJ1-1; D is unclear. The CDR3 region has the DNA TGTGCCAGCAGCTTATTCCCGGGAACTGAAGCTTTCTTT. Protein: CASSLFPGTEAFF.